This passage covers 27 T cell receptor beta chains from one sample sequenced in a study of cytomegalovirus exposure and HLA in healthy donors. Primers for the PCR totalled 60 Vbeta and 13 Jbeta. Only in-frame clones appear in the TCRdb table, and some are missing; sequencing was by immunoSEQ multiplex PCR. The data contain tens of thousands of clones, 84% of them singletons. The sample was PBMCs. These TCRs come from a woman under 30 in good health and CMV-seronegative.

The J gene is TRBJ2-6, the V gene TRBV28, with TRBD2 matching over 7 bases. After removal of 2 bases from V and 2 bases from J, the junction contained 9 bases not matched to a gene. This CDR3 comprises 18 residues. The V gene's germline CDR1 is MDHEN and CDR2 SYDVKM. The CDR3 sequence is CASSLPSGGAAGANVLTF. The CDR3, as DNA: TGTGCCAGCAGTTTACCCTCGGGAGGAGCAGCTGGGGCCAACGTCCTGACTTTC.

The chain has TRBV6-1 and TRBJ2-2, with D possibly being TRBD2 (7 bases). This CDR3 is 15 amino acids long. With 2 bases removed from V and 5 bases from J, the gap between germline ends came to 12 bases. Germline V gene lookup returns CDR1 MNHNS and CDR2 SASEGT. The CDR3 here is CASSEWGGATGELFF. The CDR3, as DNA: TGTGCCAGCAGTGAATGGGGGGGCGCAACCGGGGAGCTGTTTTTT.

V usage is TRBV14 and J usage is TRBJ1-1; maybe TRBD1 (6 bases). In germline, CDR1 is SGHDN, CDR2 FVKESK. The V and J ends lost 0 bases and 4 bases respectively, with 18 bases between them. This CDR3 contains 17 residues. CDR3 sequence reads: CASSQDRQAGVGTEAFF. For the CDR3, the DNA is TGTGCCAGCAGCCAAGATCGACAGGCAGGGGTGGGCACTGAAGCTTTCTTT.

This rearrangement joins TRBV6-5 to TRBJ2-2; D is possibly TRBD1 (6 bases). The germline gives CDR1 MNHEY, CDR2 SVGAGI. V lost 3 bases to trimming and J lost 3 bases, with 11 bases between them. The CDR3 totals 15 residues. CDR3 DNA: TGTGCCAGCAGTTATGGACAGAGGGACACCGGGGAGCTGTTTTTT. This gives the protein CASSYGQRDTGELFF.

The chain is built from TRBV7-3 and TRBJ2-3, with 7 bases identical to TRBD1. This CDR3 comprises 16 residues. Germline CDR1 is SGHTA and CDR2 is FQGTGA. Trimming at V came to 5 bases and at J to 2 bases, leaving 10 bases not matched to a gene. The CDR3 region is CASSPNPGQNTDTQYF. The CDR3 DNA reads TGTGCCAGCAGCCCTAATCCGGGACAGAACACAGATACGCAGTATTTT.

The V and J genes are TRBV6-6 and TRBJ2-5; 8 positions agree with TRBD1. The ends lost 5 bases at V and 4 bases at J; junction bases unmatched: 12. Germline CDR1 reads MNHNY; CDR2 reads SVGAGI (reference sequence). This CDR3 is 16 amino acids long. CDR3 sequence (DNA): TGTGCCAGCAGTCCTCTATCGACAGGGGTCGGAGAGACCCAGTACTTC. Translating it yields CASSPLSTGVGETQYF.

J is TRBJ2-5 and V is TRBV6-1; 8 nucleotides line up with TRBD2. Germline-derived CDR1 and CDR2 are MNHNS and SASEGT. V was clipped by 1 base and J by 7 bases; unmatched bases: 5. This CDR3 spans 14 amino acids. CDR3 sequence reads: CASSEGTSWGTQYF. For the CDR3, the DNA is TGTGCCAGCAGTGAAGGGACTAGCTGGGGGACCCAGTACTTC.

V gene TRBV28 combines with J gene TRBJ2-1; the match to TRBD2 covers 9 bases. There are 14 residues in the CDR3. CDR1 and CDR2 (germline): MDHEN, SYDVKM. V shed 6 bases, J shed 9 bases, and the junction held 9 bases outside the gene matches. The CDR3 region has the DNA TGTGCCAGCAGGGGAGCGGGAGGAGTGGGTGAGCAGTTCTTC. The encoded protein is CASRGAGGVGEQFF. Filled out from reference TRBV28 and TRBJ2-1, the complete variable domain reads DVKVTQSSRYLVKRTGEKVFLECVQDMDHENMFWYRQDPGLGLRLIYFSYDVKMKEKGDIPEGYSVSREKKERFSLILESASTNQTSMYLCASRGAGGVGEQFFGPGTRLTVL.

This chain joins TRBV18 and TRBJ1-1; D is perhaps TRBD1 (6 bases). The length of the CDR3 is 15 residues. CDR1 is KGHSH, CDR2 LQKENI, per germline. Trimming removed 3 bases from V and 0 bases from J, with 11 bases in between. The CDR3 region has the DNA TGTGCCAGCTCACCGGACAGCAACATGAACACTGAAGCTTTCTTT. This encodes CASSPDSNMNTEAFF.

The CDR3, as DNA: TGCGCCAGCAGTTTACTAGCTTACGAGCAGTACTTC. It is translated as CASSLLAYEQYF. V usage is TRBV5-1 and J usage is TRBJ2-7, with D possibly being TRBD2 (6 bases). Trimming shortened V by 5 bases and J by 4 bases, and 10 bases separated the two germline ends. CDR3 size: 12 residues. Germline CDR1 and CDR2: SGHRS and YFSETQ.

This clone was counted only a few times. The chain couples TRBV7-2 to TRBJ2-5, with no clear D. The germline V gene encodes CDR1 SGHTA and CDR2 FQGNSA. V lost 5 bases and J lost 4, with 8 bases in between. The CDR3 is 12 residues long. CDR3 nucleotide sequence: TGTGCCAGCAGCCCGTACGGAGAGACCCAGTACTTC. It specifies CASSPYGETQYF.

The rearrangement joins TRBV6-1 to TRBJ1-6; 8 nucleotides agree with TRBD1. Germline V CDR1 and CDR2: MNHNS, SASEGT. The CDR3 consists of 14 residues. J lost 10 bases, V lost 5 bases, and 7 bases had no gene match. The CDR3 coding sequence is TGTGCCAGCAGTACACAGGGGGAGAGGTCACCCCTCCACTTT. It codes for CASSTQGERSPLHF.

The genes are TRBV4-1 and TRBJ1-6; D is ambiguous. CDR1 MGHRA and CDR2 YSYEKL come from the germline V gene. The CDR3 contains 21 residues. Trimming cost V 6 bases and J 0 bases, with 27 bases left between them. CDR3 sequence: CASSWNYMQAIISSYNSPLHF. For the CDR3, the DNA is TGCGCCAGCAGTTGGAATTATATGCAGGCTATAATAAGCTCCTATAATTCACCCCTCCACTTT.

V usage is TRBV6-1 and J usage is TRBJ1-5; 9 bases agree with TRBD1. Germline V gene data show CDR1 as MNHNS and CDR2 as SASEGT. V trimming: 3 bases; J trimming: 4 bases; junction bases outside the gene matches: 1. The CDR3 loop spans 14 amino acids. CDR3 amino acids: CASSEDRGNQPQHF. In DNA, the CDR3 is TGTGCCAGCAGTGAGGACAGGGGTAATCAGCCCCAGCATTTT.

Written as DNA, the CDR3 is TGTGCCAGCAGTTACTCGACGGGAAGCAATCAGCCCCAGCATTTT. It yields the protein CASSYSTGSNQPQHF. The chain recombines TRBV6-5 with TRBJ1-5; D remains ambiguous. CDR3 length: 15 residues. CDR1 and CDR2 (germline): MNHEY, SVGAGI. Trimming took 0 bases from V and 1 from J, leaving 7 bases between them.

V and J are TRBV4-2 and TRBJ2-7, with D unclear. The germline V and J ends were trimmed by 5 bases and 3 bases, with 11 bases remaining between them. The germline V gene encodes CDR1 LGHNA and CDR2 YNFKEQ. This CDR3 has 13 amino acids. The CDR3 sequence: CASSELTDYEQYF. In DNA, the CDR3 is TGTGCCAGCAGCGAACTGACTGACTACGAGCAGTACTTC.

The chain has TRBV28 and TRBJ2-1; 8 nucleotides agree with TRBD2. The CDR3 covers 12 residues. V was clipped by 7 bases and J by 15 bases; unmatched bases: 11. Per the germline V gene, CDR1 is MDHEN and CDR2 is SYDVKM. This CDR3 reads CASTSLSGSLFF. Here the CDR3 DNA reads TGTGCCAGCACGTCCTTGAGCGGGAGTTTGTTCTTC.

The CDR3 loop is CASSQDGLPDTQHF. The CDR3 DNA sequence: TGCGCCAGCAGCCAAGATGGGTTGCCGGACACCCAGCATTTT. This rearrangement joins TRBV4-3 to TRBJ1-5, with D possibly TRBD1 on 5 matching bases. The CDR3 has 14 amino acids. Between the trimmed V and J ends, which lost 0 bases and 11 bases, there was a span of 14 bases. Germline loops: CDR1 LGHNA, CDR2 YSLEER.

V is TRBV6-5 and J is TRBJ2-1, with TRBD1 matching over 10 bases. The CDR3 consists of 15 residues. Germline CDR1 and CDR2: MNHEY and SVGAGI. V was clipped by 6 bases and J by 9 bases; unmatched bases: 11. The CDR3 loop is CASRRGQGSYGEQFF. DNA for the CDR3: TGTGCCAGCAGACGGGGACAGGGGTCTTACGGTGAGCAGTTCTTC.

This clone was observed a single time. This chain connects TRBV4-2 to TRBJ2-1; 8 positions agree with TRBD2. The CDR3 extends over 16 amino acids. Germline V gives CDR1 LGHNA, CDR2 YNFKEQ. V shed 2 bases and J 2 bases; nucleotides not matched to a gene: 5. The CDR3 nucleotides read TGTGCCAGCAGCCAAACCCGGGGGGGCCCCTACAATGAGCAGTTCTTC. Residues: CASSQTRGGPYNEQFF.

Here the CDR3 reads CASMTPGTEAFF. The CDR3 DNA reads as TGTGCCAGCATGACACCAGGGACTGAAGCTTTCTTT. V and J are TRBV27 and TRBJ1-1, with D possibly TRBD1 on 5 matching bases. Deletions cut 7 bases from V and 5 bases from J, with 11 bases between. The CDR3 is made up of 12 amino acids. Germline CDR1 reads MNHEY; CDR2 reads SMNVEV (reference sequence).

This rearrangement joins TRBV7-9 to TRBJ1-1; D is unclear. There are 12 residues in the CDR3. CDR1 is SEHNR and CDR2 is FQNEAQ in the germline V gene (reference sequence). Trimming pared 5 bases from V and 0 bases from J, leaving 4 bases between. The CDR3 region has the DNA TGTGCCAGCAGCAGAGTGAACACTGAAGCTTTCTTT. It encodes CASSRVNTEAFF.

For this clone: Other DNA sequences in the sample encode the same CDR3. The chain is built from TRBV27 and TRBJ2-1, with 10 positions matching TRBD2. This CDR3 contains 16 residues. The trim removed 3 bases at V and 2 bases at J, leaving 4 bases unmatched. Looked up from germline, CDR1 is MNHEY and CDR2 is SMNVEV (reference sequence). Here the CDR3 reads CASSLLAGVAYNEQFF. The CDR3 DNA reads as TGTGCCAGCAGTTTGCTAGCGGGAGTTGCCTACAATGAGCAGTTCTTC.

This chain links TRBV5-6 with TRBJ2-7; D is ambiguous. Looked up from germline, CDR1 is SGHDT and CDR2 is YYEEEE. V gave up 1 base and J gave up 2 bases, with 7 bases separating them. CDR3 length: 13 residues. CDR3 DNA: TGTGCCAGCAGCTTGATGCAGGCCTACGAGCAGTACTTC. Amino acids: CASSLMQAYEQYF.

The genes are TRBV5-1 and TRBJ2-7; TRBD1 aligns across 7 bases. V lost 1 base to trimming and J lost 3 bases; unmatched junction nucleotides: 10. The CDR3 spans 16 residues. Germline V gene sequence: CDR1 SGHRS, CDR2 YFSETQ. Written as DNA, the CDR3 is TGCGCCAGCAGCTTGACCCTGGACAGGAAAAGCTACGAGCAGTACTTC. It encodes CASSLTLDRKSYEQYF.

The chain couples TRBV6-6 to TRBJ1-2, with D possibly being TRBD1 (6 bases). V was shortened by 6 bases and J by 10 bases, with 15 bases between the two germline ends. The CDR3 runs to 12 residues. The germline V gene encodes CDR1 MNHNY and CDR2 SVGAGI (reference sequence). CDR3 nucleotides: TGTGCCAGCAGACGGACAGCCGTAGCCTACACCTTC. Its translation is CASRRTAVAYTF.

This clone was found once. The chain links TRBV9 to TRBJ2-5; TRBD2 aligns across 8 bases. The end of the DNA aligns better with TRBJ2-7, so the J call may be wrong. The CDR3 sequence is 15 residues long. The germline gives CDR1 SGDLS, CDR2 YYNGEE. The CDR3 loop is CASSAVSGRFYEQYF. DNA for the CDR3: TGTGCCAGCAGCGCGGTGAGCGGGAGATTTTACGAGCAGTACTTC.